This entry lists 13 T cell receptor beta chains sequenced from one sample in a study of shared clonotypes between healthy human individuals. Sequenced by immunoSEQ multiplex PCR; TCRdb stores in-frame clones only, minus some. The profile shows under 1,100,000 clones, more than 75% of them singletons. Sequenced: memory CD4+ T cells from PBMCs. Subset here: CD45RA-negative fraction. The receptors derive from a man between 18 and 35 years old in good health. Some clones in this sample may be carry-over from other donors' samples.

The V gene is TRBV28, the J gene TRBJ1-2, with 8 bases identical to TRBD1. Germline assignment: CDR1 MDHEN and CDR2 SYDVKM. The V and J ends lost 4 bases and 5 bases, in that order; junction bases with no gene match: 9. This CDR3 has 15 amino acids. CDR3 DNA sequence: TGTGCCAGCAGTTCGACCAGGGGGCTGTCATATGGCTACACCTTC. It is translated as CASSSTRGLSYGYTF.

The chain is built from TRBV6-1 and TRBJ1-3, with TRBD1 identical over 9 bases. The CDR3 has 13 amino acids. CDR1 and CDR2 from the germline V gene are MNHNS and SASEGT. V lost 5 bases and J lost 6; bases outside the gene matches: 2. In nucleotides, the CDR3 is TGTGCCAGCAGTTGGGACAGGGCAAACACCATATATTTT. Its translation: CASSWDRANTIYF.

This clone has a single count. The CDR3 sequence: CASRNYGVGYGYTF. In DNA, the CDR3 is TGTGCCAGCCGAAACTACGGGGTAGGCTATGGCTACACCTTC. This sequence joins TRBV5-4 and TRBJ1-2; no reliable D call. V lost 7 bases to trimming and J lost 4 bases, with 17 bases between them. The CDR3 extends over 14 amino acids. CDR1 SGHNT and CDR2 YYREEE come from the germline V gene (reference sequence).

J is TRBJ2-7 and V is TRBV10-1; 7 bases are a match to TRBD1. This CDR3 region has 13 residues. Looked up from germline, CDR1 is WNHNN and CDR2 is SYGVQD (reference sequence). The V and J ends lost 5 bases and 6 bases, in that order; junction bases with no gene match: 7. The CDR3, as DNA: TGCGCCAGCAGTTTAGAACAGGGGACCGAGCAGTACTTC. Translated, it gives CASSLEQGTEQYF.

The CDR3 DNA reads as TGCAGCGTTGTCGTGGGACGATCACCCTACGAGCAGTACTTC. Amino acids: CSVVVGRSPYEQYF. V gene TRBV29-1 combines with J gene TRBJ2-7; possibly TRBD1 or TRBD2 for D (5 bases each). CDR3 length equals 14 residues. The V gene's germline CDR1 is SQVTM and CDR2 ANQGSEA. Trimming took 4 bases from V and 2 from J, leaving 15 bases between them.

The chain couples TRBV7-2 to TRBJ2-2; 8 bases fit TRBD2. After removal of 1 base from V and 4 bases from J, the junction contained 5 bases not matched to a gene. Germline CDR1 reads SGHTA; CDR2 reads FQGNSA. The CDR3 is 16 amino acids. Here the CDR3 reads CASSLVGSGATGELFF. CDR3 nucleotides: TGTGCCAGCAGCTTAGTTGGTAGCGGGGCCACCGGGGAGCTGTTTTTT.

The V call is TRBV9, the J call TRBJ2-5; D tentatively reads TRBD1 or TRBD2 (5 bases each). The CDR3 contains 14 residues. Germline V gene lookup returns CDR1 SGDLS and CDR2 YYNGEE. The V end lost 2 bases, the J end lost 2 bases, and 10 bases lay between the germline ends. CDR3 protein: CASSVGTEQETQYF. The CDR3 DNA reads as TGTGCCAGCAGCGTCGGGACCGAGCAAGAGACCCAGTACTTC.

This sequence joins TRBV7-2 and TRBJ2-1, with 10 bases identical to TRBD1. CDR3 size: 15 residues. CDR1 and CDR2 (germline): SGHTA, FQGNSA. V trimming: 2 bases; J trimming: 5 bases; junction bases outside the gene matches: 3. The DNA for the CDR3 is TGTGCCAGCAGCTTACAGGGACAGGGGCACAATGAGCAGTTCTTC. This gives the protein CASSLQGQGHNEQFF. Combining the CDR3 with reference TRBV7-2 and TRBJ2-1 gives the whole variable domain GAGVSQSPSNKVTEKGKDVELRCDPISGHTALYWYRQSLGQGLEFLIYFQGNSAPDKSGLPSDRFSAERTGGSVSTLTIQRTQQEDSAVYLCASSLQGQGHNEQFFGPGTRLTVL.

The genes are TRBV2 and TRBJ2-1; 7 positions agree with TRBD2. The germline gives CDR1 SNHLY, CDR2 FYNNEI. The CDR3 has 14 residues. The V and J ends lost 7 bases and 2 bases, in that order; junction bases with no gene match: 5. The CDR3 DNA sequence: TGTGCCAGCAAGAGACTAGCCCCCTACAATGAGCAGTTCTTC. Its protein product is CASKRLAPYNEQFF.

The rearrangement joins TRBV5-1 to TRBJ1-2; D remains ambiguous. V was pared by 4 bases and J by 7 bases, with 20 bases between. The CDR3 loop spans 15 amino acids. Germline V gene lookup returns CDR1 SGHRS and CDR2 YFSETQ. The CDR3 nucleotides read TGCGCCAGCAGCAAGACCCTCGACGGGCTGGCTGGCTACACCTTC. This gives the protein CASSKTLDGLAGYTF.

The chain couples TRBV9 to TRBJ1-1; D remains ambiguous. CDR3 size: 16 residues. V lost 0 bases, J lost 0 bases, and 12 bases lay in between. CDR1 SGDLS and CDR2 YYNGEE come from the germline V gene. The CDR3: CASSVGSRGMNTEAFF. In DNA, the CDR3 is TGTGCCAGCAGCGTAGGATCGAGAGGTATGAACACTGAAGCTTTCTTT.

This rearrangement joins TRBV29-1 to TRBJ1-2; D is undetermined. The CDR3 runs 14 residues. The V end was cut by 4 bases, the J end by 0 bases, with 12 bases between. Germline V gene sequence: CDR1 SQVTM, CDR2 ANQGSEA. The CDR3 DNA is TGCAGCGTTGCCCTACAGAGTACTAACTATGGCTACACCTTC. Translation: CSVALQSTNYGYTF.

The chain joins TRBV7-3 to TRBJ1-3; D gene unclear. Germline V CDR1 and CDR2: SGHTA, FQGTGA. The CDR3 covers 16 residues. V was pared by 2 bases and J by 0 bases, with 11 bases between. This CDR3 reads CASSLGPATSGNTIYF. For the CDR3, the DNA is TGTGCCAGCAGCTTAGGTCCAGCAACCTCTGGAAACACCATATATTTT.